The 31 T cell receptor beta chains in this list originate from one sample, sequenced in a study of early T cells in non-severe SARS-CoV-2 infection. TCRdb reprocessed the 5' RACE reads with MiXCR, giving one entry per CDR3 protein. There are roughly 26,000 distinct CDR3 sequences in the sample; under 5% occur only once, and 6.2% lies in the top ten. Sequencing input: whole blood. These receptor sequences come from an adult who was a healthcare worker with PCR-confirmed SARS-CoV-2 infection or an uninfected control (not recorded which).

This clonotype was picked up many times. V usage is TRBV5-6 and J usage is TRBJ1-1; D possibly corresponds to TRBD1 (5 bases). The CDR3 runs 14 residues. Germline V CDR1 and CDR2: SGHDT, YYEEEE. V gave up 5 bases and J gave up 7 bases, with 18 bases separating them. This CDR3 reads CASSMGPLESEAFF. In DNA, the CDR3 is TGTGCCAGCAGTATGGGACCTCTCGAGAGTGAAGCTTTCTTT.

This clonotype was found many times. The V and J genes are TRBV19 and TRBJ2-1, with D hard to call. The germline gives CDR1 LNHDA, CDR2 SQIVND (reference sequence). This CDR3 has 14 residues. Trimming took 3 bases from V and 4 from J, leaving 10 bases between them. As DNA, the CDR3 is TGTGCCAGTAGTATCGATTTTCGGTACAATGAGCAGTTCTTC. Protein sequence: CASSIDFRYNEQFF. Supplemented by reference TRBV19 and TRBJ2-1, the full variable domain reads DGGITQSPKYLFRKEGQNVTLSCEQNLNHDAMYWYRQDPGQGLRLIYYSQIVNDFQKGDIAEGYSVSREKKESFPLTVTSAQKNPTAFYLCASSIDFRYNEQFFGPGTRLTVL.

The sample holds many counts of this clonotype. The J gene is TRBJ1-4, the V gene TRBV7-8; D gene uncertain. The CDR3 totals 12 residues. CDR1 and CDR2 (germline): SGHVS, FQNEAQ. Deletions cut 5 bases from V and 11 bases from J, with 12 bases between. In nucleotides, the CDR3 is TGTGCCAGCAGCCCTGAATTCGGGAAACTGTTTTTT. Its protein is CASSPEFGKLFF.

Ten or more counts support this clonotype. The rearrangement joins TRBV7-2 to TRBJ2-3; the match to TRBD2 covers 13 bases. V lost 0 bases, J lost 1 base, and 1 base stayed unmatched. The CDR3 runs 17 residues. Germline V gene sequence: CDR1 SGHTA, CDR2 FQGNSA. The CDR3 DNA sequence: TGTGCCAGCAGCTTAGCAGGGACTAGCGGGGGCACAGATACGCAGTATTTT. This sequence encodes CASSLAGTSGGTDTQYF.

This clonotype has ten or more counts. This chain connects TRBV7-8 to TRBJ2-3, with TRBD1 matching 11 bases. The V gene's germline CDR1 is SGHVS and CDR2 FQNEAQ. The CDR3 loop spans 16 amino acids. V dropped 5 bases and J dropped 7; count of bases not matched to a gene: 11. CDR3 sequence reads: CASSLPRGQGGNTQYF. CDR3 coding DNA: TGTGCCAGCAGCCTCCCGCGGGGACAGGGGGGAAATACGCAGTATTTT.

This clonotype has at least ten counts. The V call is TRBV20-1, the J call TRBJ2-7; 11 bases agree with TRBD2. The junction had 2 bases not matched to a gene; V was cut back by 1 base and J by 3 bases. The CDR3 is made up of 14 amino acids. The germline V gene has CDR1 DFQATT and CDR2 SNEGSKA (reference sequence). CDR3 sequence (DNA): TGCAGTGCTAGAGGGACTAGCGGGCTCTACGAGCAGTACTTC. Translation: CSARGTSGLYEQYF.

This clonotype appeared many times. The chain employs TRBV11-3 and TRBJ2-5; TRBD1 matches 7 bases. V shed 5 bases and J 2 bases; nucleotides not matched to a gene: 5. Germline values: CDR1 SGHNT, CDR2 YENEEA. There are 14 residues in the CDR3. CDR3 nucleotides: TGTGCCAGCAGCGCCCGGACAGGACAAGAGACCCAGTACTTC. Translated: CASSARTGQETQYF.

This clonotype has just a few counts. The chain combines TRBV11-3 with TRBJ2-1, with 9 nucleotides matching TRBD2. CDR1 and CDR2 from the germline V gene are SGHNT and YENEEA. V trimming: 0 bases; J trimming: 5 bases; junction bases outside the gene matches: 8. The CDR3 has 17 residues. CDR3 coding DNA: TGTGCCAGCAGCTTAGAAGGGTCCACTAGCGGGCACAATGAGCAGTTCTTC. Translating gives CASSLEGSTSGHNEQFF.

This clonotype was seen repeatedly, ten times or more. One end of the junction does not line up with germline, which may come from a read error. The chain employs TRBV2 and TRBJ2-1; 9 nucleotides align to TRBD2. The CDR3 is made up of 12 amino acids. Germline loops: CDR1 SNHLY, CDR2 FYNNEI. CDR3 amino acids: CACRREGGEQFF. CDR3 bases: TGTGCCTGCAGGCGGGAGGGCGGTGAGCAGTTCTTC.

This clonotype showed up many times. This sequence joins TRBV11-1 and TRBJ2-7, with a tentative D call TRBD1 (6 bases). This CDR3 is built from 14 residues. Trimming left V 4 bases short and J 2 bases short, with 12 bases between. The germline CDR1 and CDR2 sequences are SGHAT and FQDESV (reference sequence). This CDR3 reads CASSSGTNTYEQYF. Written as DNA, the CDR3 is TGTGCCAGCAGCTCGGGGACAAATACCTACGAGCAGTACTTC.

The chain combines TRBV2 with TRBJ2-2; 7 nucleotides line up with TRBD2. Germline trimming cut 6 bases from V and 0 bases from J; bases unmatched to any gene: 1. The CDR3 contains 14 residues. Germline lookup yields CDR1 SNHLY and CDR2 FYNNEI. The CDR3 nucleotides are TGTGCCAGCAGACTAGCGCCGAACACCGGGGAGCTGTTTTTT. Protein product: CASRLAPNTGELFF.

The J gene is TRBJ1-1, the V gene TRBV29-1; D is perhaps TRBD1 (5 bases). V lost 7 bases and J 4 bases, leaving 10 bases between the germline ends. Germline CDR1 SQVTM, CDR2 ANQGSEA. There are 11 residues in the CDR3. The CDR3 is CSAGGGTEAFF. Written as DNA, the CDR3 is TGCAGCGCTGGGGGGGGCACTGAAGCTTTCTTT.

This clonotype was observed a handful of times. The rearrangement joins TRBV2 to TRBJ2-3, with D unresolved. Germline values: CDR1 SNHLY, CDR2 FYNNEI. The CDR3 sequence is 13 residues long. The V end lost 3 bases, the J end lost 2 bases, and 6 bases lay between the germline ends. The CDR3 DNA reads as TGTGCCAGCAGTGATCGGCTCACAGATACGCAGTATTTT. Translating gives CASSDRLTDTQYF.

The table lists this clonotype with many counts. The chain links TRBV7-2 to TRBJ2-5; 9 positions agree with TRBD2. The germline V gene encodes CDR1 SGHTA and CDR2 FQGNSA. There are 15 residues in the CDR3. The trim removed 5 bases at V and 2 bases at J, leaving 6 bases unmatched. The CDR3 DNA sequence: TGTGCCAGCAGCCCGTGGACTAGCGCACAAGAGACCCAGTACTTC. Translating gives CASSPWTSAQETQYF.

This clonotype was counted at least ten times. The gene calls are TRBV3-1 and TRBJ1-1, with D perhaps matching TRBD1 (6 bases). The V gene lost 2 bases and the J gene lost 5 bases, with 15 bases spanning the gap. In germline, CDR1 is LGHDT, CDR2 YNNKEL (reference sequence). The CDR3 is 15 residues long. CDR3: CASSQRTVSWTEAFF. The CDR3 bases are TGTGCCAGCAGCCAAAGGACAGTCTCATGGACTGAAGCTTTCTTT.

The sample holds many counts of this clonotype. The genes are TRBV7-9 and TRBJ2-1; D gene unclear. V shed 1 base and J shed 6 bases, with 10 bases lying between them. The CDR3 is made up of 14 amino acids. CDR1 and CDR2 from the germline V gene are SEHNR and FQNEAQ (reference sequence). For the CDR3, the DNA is TGTGCCAGCAGCTTAGTCGTTAGAGGCAATGAGCAGTTCTTC. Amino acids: CASSLVVRGNEQFF.

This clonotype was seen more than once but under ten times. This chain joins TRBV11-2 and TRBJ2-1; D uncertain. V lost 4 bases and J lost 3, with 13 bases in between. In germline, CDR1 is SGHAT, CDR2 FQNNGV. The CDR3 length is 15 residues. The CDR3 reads CASSSPRTNYNEQFF. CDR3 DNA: TGTGCCAGCAGCTCCCCGAGGACCAACTACAATGAGCAGTTCTTC.

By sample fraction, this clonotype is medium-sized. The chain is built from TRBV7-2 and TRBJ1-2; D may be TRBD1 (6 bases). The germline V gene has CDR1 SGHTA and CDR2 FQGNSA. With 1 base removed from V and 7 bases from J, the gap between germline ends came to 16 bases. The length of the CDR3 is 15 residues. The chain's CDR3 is CASSLGDRLTGGYTF. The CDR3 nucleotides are TGTGCCAGCAGCTTAGGTGACAGGCTAACGGGTGGCTACACCTTC.

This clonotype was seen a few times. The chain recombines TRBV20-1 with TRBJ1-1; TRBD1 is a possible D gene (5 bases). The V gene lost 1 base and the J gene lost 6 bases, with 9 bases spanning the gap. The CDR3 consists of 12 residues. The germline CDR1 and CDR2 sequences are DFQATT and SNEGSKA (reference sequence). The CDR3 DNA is TGCAGTGCTAGAGCAGGGCACGCTGAAGCTTTCTTT. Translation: CSARAGHAEAFF.

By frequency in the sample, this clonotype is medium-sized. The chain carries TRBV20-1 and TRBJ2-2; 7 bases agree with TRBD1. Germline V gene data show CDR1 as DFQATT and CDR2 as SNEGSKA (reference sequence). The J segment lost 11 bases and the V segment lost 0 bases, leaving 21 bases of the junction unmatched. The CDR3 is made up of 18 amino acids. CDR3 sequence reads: CSARDYDGTATGVDELFF. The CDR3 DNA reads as TGCAGTGCTAGAGATTACGATGGGACAGCGACCGGGGTTGACGAGCTGTTTTTT.

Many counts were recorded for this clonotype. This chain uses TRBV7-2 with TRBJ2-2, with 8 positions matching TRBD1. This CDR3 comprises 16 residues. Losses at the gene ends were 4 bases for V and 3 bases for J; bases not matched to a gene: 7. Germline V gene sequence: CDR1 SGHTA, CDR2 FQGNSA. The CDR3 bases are TGTGCCAGCAGCTCCAGACAGGGGATCGACACCGGGGAGCTGTTTTTT. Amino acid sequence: CASSSRQGIDTGELFF.

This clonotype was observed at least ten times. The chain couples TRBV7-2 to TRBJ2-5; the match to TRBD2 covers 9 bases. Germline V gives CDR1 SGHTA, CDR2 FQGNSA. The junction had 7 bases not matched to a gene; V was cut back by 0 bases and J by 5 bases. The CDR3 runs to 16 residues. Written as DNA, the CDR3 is TGTGCCAGCAGCTTAGCGGGACTAGCAGGGGATGAGACCCAGTACTTC. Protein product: CASSLAGLAGDETQYF.

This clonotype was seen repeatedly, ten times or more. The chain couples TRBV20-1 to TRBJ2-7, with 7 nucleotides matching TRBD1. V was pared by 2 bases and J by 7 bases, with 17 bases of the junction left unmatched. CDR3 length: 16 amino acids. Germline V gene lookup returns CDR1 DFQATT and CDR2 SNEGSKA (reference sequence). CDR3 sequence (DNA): TGCAGTGCTAGAAGGACAGGACCGATCGACCTTTATGAGCAGTACTTC. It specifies CSARRTGPIDLYEQYF.

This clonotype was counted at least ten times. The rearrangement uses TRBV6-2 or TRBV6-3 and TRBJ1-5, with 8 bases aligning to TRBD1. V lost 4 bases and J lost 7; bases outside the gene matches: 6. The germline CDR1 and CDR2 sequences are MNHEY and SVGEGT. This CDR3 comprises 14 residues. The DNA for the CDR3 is TGTGCCAGCAGTTCACAGGGGGTCGGGCAGCCCCAGCATTTT. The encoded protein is CASSSQGVGQPQHF.

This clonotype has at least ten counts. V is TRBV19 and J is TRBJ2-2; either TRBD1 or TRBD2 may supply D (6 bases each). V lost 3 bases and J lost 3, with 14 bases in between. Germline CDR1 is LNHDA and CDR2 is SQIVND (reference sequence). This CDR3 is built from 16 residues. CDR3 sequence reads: CASSIMGGADTGELFF. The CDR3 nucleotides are TGTGCCAGTAGTATTATGGGGGGCGCAGACACCGGGGAGCTGTTTTTT.

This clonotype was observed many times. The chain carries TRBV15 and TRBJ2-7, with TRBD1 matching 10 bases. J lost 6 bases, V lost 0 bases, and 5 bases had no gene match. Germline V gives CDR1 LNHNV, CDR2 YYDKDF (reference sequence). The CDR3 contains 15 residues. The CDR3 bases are TGTGCCACCAGCAGAGATCGGACAGGGGGGAGCGAGCAGTACTTC. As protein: CATSRDRTGGSEQYF.

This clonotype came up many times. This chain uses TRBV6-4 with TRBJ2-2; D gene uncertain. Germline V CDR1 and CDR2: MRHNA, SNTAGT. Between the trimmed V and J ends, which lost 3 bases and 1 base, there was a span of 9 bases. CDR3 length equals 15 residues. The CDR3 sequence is CASSEGSRNTGELFF. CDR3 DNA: TGTGCCAGCAGTGAGGGGTCGAGGAACACCGGGGAGCTGTTTTTT.

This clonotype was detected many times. For the CDR3, the DNA is TGTGCCATCAGTGCCGAGGGGAACACTGAAGCTTTCTTT. Its translation is CAISAEGNTEAFF. This chain links TRBV10-3 with TRBJ1-1, with no clear D. Trimming pared 4 bases from V and 1 base from J, leaving 7 bases between. CDR3 length equals 13 residues. Germline V lookup: CDR1 ENHRY, CDR2 SYGVKD.

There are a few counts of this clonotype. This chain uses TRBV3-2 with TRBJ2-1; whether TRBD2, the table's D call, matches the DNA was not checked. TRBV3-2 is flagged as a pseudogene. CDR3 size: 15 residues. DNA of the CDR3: TGTGCCAGCAGCCATCGACGGGAGAGGCAGAATGAGCAGTTCTTC. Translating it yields CASSHRRERQNEQFF.

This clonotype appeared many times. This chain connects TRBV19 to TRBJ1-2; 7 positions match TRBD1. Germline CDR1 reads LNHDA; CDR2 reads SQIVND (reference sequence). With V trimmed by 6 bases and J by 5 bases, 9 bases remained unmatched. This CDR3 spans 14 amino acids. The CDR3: CASRSTGAPYGYTF. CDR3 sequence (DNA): TGTGCCAGTAGATCAACAGGGGCGCCGTATGGCTACACCTTC.

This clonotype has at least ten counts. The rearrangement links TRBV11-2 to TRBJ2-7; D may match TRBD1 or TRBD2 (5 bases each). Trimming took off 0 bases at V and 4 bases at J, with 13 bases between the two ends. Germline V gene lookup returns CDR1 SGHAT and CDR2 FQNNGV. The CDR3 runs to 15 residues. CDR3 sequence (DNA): TGTGCCAGCAGCTTAGAAAGAGGGGCCTTATACGAGCAGTACTTC. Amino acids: CASSLERGALYEQYF.